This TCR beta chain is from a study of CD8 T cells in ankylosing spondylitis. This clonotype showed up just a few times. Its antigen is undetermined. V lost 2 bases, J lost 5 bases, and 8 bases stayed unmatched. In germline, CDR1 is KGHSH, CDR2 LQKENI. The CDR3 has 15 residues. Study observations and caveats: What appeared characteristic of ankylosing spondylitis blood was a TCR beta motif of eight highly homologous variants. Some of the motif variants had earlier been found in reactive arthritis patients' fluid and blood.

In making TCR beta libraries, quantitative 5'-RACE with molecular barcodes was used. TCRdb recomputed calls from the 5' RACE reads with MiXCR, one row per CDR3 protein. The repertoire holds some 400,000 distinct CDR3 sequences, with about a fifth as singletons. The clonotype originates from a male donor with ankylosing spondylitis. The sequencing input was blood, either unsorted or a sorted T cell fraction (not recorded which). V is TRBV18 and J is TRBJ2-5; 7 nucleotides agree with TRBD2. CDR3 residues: CASSPRVAGIETQYF. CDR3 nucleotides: TGTGCCAGCTCACCAAGAGTAGCGGGCATTGAGACCCAGTACTTC.